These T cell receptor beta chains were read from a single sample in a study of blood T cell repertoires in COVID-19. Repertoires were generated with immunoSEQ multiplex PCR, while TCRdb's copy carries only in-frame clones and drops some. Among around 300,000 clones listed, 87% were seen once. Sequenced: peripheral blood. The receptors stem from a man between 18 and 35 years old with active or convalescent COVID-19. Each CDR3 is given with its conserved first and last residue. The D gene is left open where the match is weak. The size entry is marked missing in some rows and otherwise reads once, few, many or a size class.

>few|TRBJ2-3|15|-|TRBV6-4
TGTGCCAGCAGTACAGCCGGGGGTGGCACAGATACGCAGTATTTT
CASSTAGGGTDTQYF
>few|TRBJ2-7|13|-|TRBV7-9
TGTGCCAGCAGCCCCATATTCAGTGGCGAGCAGTACTTC
CASSPIFSGEQYF
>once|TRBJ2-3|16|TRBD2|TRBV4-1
TGCGCCAGCAGCCAAGATTGGACTAGCGGGAGGGATACGCAGTATTTT
CASSQDWTSGRDTQYF
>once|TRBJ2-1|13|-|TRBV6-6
TGTGCCAGCAGTCAGAGCTCCTACAATGAGCAGTTCTTC
CASSQSSYNEQFF
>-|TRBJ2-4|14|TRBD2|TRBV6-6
TGTGCCAGCAGTCAAGGGACTAGAAGAAACATTCAGTACTTC
CASSQGTRRNIQYF
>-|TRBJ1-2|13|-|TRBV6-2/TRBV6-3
TGTGCCAGCAGTTACTCGAGAGTTGGTGGCTACACCTTC
CASSYSRVGGYTF
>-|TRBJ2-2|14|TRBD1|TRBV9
TGTGCCAGCAGCGTAAAAGGGGGCTCCGGGGAGCTGTTTTTT
CASSVKGGSGELFF
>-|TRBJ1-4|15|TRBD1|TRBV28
TGTGCCAGCAGTTTAGCCCGACAGGGCTCGGGAAAACTGTTTTTT
CASSLARQGSGKLFF
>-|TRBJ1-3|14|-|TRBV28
TGTGCCAGCAGTTTGCCGACAGTTCGAAACACCATATATTTT
CASSLPTVRNTIYF
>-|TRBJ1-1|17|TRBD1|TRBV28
TGTGCCAGCAGCCGCTCAAACACAGGGGTATTGTACACTGAAGCTTTCTTT
CASSRSNTGVLYTEAFF
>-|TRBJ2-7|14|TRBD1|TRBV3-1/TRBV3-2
TGTGCCAGCAGCCTCGGGATAGGGGGCGGCGAGCAGTACTTC
CASSLGIGGGEQYF
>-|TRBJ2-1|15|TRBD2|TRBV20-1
TGCAGTGCTAGTGACCTTAGCGGGAGAGGGAATGAGCAGTTCTTC
CSASDLSGRGNEQFF
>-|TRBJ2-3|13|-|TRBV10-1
TGCGCCAGCAGTGATAATTATGTAGATACGCAGTATTTT
CASSDNYVDTQYF
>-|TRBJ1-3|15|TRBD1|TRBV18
TGTGCCAGCTCACAAGACAGGGACGCTGGAAACACCATATATTTT
CASSQDRDAGNTIYF
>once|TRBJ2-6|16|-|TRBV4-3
TGCGCCAGCAGCCGAAACAGTTTCACTGGGGCCAACGTCCTGACTTTC
CASSRNSFTGANVLTF
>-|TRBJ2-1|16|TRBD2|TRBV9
TGTGCCAGCAGCCCCCGACTAGCGGGAGCATACAATGAGCAGTTCTTC
CASSPRLAGAYNEQFF
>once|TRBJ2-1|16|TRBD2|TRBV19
TGTGCCAGTAGTATCGGGAGCGGGAGTTCCTACAATGAGCAGTTCTTC
CASSIGSGSSYNEQFF
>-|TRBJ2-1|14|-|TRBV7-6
TGTGCCAGCAGCCACACCGGGTCCAACAATGAGCAGTTCTTC
CASSHTGSNNEQFF
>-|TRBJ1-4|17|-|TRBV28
TGTGCCAGCAGCTTCTATGAAGCAGGGACAACTAATGAAAAACTGTTTTTT
CASSFYEAGTTNEKLFF
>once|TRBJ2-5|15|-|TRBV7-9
TGTGCCAGCAGCTTGATAGACGGACTGTCCGAGACCCAGTACTTC
CASSLIDGLSETQYF
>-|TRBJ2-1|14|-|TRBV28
TGTGCCAGCAGTTTTGTTAGCGGAGACAATGAGCAGTTCTTC
CASSFVSGDNEQFF
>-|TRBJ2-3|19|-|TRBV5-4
TGTGCCAGCAGCTTGGTCCACCGGTTGAACTCTAGATGGGCAGATACGCAGTATTTT
CASSLVHRLNSRWADTQYF